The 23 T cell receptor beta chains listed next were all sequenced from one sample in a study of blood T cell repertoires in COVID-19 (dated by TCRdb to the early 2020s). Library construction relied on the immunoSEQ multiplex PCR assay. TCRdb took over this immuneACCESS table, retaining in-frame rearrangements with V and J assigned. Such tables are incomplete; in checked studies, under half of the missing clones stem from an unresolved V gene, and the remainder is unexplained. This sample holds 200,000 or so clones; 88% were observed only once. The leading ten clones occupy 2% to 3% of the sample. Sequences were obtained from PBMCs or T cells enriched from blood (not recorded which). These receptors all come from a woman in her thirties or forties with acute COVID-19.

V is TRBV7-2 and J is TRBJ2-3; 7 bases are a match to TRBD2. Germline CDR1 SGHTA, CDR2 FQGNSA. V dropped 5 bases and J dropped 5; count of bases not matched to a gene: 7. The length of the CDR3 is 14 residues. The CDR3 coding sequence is TGTGCCAGCAGCCCTGCGGGAGCCATAGATACGCAGTATTTT. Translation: CASSPAGAIDTQYF.

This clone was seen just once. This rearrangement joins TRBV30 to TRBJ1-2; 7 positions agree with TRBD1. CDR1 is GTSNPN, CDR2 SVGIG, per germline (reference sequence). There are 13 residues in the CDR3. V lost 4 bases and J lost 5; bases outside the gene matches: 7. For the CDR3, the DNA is TGTGCCTGGAAACCCGACAGGGATTATGGCTACACCTTC. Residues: CAWKPDRDYGYTF.

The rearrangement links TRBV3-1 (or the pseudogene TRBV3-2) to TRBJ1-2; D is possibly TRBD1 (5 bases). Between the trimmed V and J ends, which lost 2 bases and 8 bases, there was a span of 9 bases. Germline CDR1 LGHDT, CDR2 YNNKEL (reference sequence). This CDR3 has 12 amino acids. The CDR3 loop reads CASSQRGTGYTF. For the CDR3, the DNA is TGTGCCAGCAGCCAAAGGGGAACCGGCTACACCTTC.

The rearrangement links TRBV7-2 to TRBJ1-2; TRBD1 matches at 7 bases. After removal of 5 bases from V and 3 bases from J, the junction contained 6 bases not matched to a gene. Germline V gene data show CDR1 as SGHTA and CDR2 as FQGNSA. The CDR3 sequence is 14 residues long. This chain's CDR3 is CASSPGTDYYGYTF. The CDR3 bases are TGTGCCAGCAGCCCCGGGACAGATTACTATGGCTACACCTTC.

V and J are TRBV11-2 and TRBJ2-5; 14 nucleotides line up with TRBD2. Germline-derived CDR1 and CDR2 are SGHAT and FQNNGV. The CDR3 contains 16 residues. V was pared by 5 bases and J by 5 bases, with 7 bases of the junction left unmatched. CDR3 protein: CASSTGTSGGRETQYF. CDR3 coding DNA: TGTGCCAGCAGCACCGGGACTAGCGGGGGTCGGGAGACCCAGTACTTC.

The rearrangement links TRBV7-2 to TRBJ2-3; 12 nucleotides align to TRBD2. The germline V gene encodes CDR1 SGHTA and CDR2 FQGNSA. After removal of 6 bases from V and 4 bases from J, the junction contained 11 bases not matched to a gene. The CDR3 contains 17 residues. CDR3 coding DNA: TGTGCCAGCAGTCCAATTTCCGGGACTAGCGGGCCAGATACGCAGTATTTT. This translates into CASSPISGTSGPDTQYF.

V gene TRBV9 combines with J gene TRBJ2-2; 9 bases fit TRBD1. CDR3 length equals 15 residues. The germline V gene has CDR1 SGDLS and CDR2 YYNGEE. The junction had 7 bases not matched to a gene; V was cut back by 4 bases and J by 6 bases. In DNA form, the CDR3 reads TGTGCCAGCAGCTTCGGGACAGGGTCGTCCGGGGAGCTGTTTTTT. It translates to CASSFGTGSSGELFF.

In DNA, the CDR3 is TGCGCCAGCAGCCACAAGCGAGGGAACACTGAAGCTTTCTTT. Translated: CASSHKRGNTEAFF. This sequence joins TRBV4-1 and TRBJ1-1; D is unresolved. Trimming took 3 bases from V and 1 from J, leaving 9 bases between them. The germline gives CDR1 MGHRA, CDR2 YSYEKL. The length of the CDR3 is 14 residues.

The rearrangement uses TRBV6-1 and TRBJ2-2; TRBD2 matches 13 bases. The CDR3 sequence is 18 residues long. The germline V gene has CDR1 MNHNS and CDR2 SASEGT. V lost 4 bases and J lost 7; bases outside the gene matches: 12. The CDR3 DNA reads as TGTGCCAGCAGTGGGACTAGCGGGAGCCTGACCCTTGTCGGGGAGCTGTTTTTT. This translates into CASSGTSGSLTLVGELFF.

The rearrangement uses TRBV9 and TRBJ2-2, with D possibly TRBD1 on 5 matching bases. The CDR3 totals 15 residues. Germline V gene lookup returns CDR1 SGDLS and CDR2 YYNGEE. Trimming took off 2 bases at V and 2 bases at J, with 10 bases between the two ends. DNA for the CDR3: TGTGCCAGCAGCGTTCCAAGGGGTAACACCGGGGAGCTGTTTTTT. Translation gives CASSVPRGNTGELFF.

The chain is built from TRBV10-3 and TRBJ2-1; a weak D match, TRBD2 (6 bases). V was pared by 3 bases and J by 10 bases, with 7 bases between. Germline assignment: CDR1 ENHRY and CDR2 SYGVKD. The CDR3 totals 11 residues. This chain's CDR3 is CAISDGGEQFF. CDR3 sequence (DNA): TGTGCCATCAGTGATGGAGGGGAGCAGTTCTTC.

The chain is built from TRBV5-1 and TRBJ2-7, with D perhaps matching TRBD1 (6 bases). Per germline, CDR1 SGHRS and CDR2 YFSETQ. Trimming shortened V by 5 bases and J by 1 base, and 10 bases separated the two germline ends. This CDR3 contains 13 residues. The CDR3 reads CASSSGVSYEQYF. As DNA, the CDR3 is TGCGCCAGCAGTTCAGGGGTTTCCTACGAGCAGTACTTC. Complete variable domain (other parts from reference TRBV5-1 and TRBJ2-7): KAGVTQTPRYLIKTRGQQVTLSCSPISGHRSVSWYQQTPGQGLQFLFEYFSETQRNKGNFPGRFSGRQFSNSRSEMNVSTLELGDSALYLCASSSGVSYEQYFGPGTRLTVT.

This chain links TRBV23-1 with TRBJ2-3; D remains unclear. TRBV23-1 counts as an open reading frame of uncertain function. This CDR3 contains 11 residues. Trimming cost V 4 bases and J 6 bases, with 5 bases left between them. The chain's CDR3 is CASSLMDTQYF. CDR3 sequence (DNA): TGCGCCAGCAGTCTTATGGATACGCAGTATTTT.

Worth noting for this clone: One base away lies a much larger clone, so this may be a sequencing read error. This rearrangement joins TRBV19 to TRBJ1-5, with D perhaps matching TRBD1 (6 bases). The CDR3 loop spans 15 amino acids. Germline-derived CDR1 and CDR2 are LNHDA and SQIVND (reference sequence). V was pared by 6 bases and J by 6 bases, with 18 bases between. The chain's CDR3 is CASRGGPGGVQPQHF. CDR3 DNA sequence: TGTGCCAGTAGGGGGGGGCCGGGGGGAGTTCAGCCCCAGCATTTT.

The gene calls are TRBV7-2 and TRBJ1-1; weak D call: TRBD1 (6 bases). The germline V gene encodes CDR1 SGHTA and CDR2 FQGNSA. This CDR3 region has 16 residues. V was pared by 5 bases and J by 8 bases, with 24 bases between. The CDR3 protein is CASSPSVGGRTFEAFF. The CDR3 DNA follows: TGTGCCAGCAGCCCCTCGGTAGGGGGTCGCACTTTCGAAGCTTTCTTT.

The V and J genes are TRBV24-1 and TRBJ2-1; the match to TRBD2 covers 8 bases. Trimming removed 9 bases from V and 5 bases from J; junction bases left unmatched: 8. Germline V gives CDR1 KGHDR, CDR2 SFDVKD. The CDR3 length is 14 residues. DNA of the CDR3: TGTGCCACCTCCCGGCCGGGGGGGGACAATGAGCAGTTCTTC. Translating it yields CATSRPGGDNEQFF.

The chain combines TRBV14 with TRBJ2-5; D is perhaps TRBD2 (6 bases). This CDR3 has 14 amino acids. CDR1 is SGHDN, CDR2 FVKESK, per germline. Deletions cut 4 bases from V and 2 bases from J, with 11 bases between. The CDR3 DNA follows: TGTGCCAGCAGCCGGCGGGAACAGCAAGAGACCCAGTACTTC. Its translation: CASSRREQQETQYF.

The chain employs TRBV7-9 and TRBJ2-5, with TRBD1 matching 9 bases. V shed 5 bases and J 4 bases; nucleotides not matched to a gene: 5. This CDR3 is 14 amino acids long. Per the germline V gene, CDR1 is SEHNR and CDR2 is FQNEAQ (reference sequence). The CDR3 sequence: CASSPGQGRETQYF. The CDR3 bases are TGTGCCAGCAGCCCCGGACAGGGGAGAGAGACCCAGTACTTC.

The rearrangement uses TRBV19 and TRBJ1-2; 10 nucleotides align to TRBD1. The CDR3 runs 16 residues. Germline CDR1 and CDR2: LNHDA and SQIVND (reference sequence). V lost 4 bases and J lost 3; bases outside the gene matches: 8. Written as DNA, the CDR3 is TGTGCCAGTAGTACTCGACCGGGACAGGGGTACTATGGCTACACCTTC. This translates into CASSTRPGQGYYGYTF.

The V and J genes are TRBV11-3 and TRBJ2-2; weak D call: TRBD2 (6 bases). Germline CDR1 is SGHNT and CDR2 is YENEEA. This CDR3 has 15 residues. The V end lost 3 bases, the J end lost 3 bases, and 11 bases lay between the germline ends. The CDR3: CASSFPGLYTGELFF. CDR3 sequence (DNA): TGTGCCAGCAGCTTTCCGGGACTCTACACCGGGGAGCTGTTTTTT.

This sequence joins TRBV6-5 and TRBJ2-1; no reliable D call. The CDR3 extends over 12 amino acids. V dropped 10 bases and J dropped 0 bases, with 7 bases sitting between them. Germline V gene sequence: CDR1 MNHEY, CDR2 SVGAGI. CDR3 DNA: TGTGCCACCGACAACTCCTACAATGAGCAGTTCTTC. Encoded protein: CATDNSYNEQFF.

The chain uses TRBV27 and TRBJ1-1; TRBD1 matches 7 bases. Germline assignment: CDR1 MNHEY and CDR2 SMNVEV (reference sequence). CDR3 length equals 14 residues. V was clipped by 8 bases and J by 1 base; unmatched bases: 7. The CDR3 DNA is TGTGCCAGCCAAAATAGGGACAGGAACACTGAAGCTTTCTTT. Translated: CASQNRDRNTEAFF.

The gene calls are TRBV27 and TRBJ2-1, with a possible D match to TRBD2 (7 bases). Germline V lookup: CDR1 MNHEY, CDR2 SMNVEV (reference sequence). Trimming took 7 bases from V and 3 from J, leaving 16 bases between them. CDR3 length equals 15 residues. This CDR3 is CASTSRGGGYNEQFF. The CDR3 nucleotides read TGTGCCAGCACCAGTAGAGGGGGGGGCTACAATGAGCAGTTCTTC.